Below, 2 T cell receptor beta chains from the same sample are listed, as sequenced in a study of regulatory T cells in long-lasting Graves disease. Described time point: newly diagnosed GD, antithyroid drugs for less than 3 months. Scientists built the TCR library using RNA that was extracted from PBMCs. Arm-PCR of CDR3 regions with iRepertoire HTBI primers generated TCR beta libraries. Each CDR3 protein is one row after TCRdb ran MiXCR on the multiplex PCR reads. This sample carries fewer than 650,000 distinct CDR3 sequences, roughly 15% of them seen once, and the ten largest clones take approximately 20%. The same data also contributed to another study, on T cells in Graves' hyperthyroidism and ophthalmopathy.

The specimen comprised peripheral blood mononuclear cells (PBMCs), sampled at new diagnosis, from a patient treated with antithyroid drugs. The receptors originated from a woman in her twenties or thirties with Graves disease.

In this sample, this clonotype turned up many times. The genes are TRBV28 and TRBJ1-2; TRBD1 matches at 7 bases. The CDR3 is 13 amino acids. J gave up 2 bases and V 4 bases, and 1 base lay outside the gene matches. Germline V gene data show CDR1 as MDHEN and CDR2 as SYDVKM. CDR3 bases: TGTGCCAGCAGTTCGGGACAGAACTATGGCTACACCTTC. This codes for CASSSGQNYGYTF.

This clonotype was counted ten times or more. The J gene is TRBJ2-7, the V gene TRBV11-2; 10 bases line up with TRBD2. The CDR3 loop spans 12 amino acids. V shed 6 bases and J 12 bases; nucleotides not matched to a gene: 8. The germline CDR1 and CDR2 sequences are SGHAT and FQNNGV. The DNA of the CDR3 is TGTGCCAGCAGTTTTAGCGGACTAGCGGTGTACTTC. Residues: CASSFSGLAVYF.